Shown below are 26 T cell receptor beta chains from a single sample sequenced in a study of control samples from healthy donors and cancer patients. Using immunoSEQ multiplex PCR, the repertoire was profiled, and TCRdb retains in-frame clones only, with some absent. The profile shows around 110,000 clones, 93% of them singletons. Sequenced: blood. Every receptor here comes from a man aged 30 to 45 in good health.

This chain joins TRBV27 and TRBJ1-1, with D possibly matching TRBD1 (5 bases). CDR1 is MNHEY, CDR2 SMNVEV, per germline (reference sequence). The CDR3 is 15 residues long. V was shortened by 0 bases and J by 3 bases, with 11 bases between the two germline ends. The CDR3 region has the DNA TGTGCCAGCAGTTTATCTGGGGCGTCTGACACTGAAGCTTTCTTT. Translation: CASSLSGASDTEAFF.

This chain connects TRBV19 to TRBJ1-1; the D is unclear. The CDR3 loop spans 13 amino acids. The V gene's germline CDR1 is LNHDA and CDR2 SQIVND (reference sequence). V was trimmed by 6 bases and J by 2 bases, leaving 10 bases between them. The CDR3 coding sequence is TGTGCCAGTAGGACGGACCCTAACACTGAAGCTTTCTTT. This encodes CASRTDPNTEAFF.

The rearrangement links TRBV21-1 to TRBJ2-1; TRBD2 is taken as the D call from the table, unchecked against the DNA. TRBV21-1 is flagged as a pseudogene. The CDR3 contains 18 residues. The CDR3 spells CASSNPRTSGASYNEQFF. The CDR3 bases are TGTGCCAGCAGCAATCCCCGGACTAGCGGGGCCTCCTACAATGAGCAGTTCTTC.

V is TRBV15 and J is TRBJ1-4, with 8 bases fitting TRBD1. This CDR3 region has 16 residues. J was trimmed by 8 bases and V by 2 bases; bases with no gene match: 10. Germline V gives CDR1 LNHNV, CDR2 YYDKDF (reference sequence). In nucleotides, the CDR3 is TGTGCCACCAGCAGAAAAGCAGGGGGCGCCTACGAAAAACTGTTTTTT. It yields the protein CATSRKAGGAYEKLFF.

The chain employs TRBV19 and TRBJ2-1; tentative D call: TRBD2 (6 bases). CDR3 size: 12 residues. Germline CDR1 LNHDA, CDR2 SQIVND (reference sequence). V was clipped by 3 bases and J by 6 bases, with 6 bases between them. CDR3 sequence (DNA): TGTGCCAGTAGTATCGGGGGCAATGAGCAGTTCTTC. Amino acid sequence: CASSIGGNEQFF. Variable domain in full (rest from reference TRBV19 and TRBJ2-1): DGGITQSPKYLFRKEGQNVTLSCEQNLNHDAMYWYRQDPGQGLRLIYYSQIVNDFQKGDIAEGYSVSREKKESFPLTVTSAQKNPTAFYLCASSIGGNEQFFGPGTRLTVL.

The chain joins TRBV29-1 to TRBJ2-3; D unclear. V was clipped by 8 bases and J by 0 bases, with 9 bases between them. The CDR3 sequence is 12 residues long. Germline CDR1 is SQVTM and CDR2 is ANQGSEA. Here the CDR3 DNA reads TGCAGCCCTCCTCGGAGCACAGATACGCAGTATTTT. This codes for CSPPRSTDTQYF.

This CDR3 is CSASNQNNSPLHF. The CDR3 region has the DNA TGCAGTGCTAGTAACCAGAATAATTCACCCCTCCACTTT. The chain has TRBV20-1 and TRBJ1-6; D gene unclear. V was trimmed by 3 bases and J by 5 bases, leaving 8 bases between them. The CDR3 sequence is 13 residues long. The germline V gene encodes CDR1 DFQATT and CDR2 SNEGSKA (reference sequence).

The chain couples TRBV5-4 to TRBJ2-4, with D possibly being TRBD2 (5 bases). Germline assignment: CDR1 SGHNT and CDR2 YYREEE (reference sequence). V was clipped by 2 bases and J by 2 bases, with 14 bases between them. The length of the CDR3 is 16 residues. CDR3 residues: CASSFGEGAPKNIQYF. The DNA of the CDR3 is TGTGCCAGCAGCTTCGGCGAGGGTGCCCCCAAAAACATTCAGTACTTC.

The rearrangement uses TRBV19 and TRBJ1-2, with TRBD1 as a possible D gene (5 bases). This CDR3 comprises 14 residues. Germline values: CDR1 LNHDA, CDR2 SQIVND (reference sequence). Trimming took 4 bases from V and 7 from J, leaving 16 bases between them. The CDR3 DNA is TGTGCCAGTAGTAATAGCCAGGGACTCTTTGGCTACACCTTC. It translates to CASSNSQGLFGYTF.

In DNA, the CDR3 is TGTGCCAGCAGTCCCAATCCCGGACAGGGGAAAGATACGCAGTATTTT. Amino acid sequence: CASSPNPGQGKDTQYF. The gene calls are TRBV28 and TRBJ2-3, with 9 bases lining up with TRBD1. Germline V gene sequence: CDR1 MDHEN, CDR2 SYDVKM. The length of the CDR3 is 16 residues. V dropped 5 bases and J dropped 5; count of bases not matched to a gene: 11.

This clone appeared a single time. CDR3 DNA sequence: TGTGCCATCAGTGACCGTCAGCGTGGAGGATCCGAGCAGTACGTC. It is translated as CAISDRQRGGSEQYV. J is TRBJ2-7 and V is TRBV10-3; D is possibly TRBD2 (5 bases). The CDR3 spans 15 residues. Per the germline V gene, CDR1 is ENHRY and CDR2 is SYGVKD. Trimming shortened V by 3 bases and J by 6 bases, and 18 bases separated the two germline ends.

The chain combines TRBV5-1 with TRBJ2-3, with 10 bases identical to TRBD2. Germline V CDR1 and CDR2: SGHRS, YFSETQ. V dropped 5 bases and J dropped 5; count of bases not matched to a gene: 14. This CDR3 has 17 amino acids. The CDR3 protein is CASSRPAAGGNLDTQYF. DNA of the CDR3: TGCGCCAGCAGTCGACCCGCAGCGGGGGGGAATTTAGATACGCAGTATTTT.

V usage is TRBV24-1 and J usage is TRBJ2-3; a possible D gene is TRBD1 (7 bases). Germline assignment: CDR1 KGHDR and CDR2 SFDVKD. V was pared by 1 base and J by 6 bases, with 13 bases between. The CDR3 totals 15 residues. CDR3 sequence (DNA): TGTGCCACCAGTGATTTTAAGGGGGCGGGGGATACGCAGTATTTT. It encodes CATSDFKGAGDTQYF.

In its sample, this clone was seen a few times. The rearrangement uses TRBV6-5 and TRBJ2-7, with TRBD1 matching over 8 bases. The CDR3 spans 14 residues. The V gene end was trimmed by 0 bases and the J gene end by 5 bases; junction bases not matched to a gene: 3. CDR1 is MNHEY and CDR2 is SVGAGI in the germline V gene. CDR3 coding DNA: TGTGCCAGCAGTTACTCGACAGGGGACAACGAGCAGTACTTC. Its translation: CASSYSTGDNEQYF.

The chain joins TRBV28 to TRBJ2-7; D call uncertain. There are 14 residues in the CDR3. In germline, CDR1 is MDHEN, CDR2 SYDVKM. Trimming took 8 bases from V and 0 from J, leaving 14 bases between them. The CDR3 is CASGVPLNSYEQYF. The CDR3 DNA reads TGTGCCAGCGGAGTCCCCCTGAACTCCTACGAGCAGTACTTC.

The table lists this clone with a few counts. V gene TRBV7-3 combines with J gene TRBJ2-2, with 9 bases identical to TRBD1. V shed 5 bases, J shed 5 bases, and the junction held 9 bases outside the gene matches. CDR1 and CDR2 (germline): SGHTA, FQGTGA. This CDR3 is built from 16 residues. In nucleotides, the CDR3 is TGTGCCAGCAGCCGTACCGGGACAGGGATGACCGGGGAGCTGTTTTTT. This codes for CASSRTGTGMTGELFF.

This clone was seen just once. V and J are TRBV12-3 or TRBV12-4 and TRBJ1-6; no clear D. The germline V and J ends were trimmed by 2 bases and 9 bases, with 5 bases remaining between them. The CDR3 has 12 amino acids. The CDR3 spells CASSLPGSPLHF. In DNA, the CDR3 is TGTGCCAGCAGTTTACCCGGTTCACCCCTCCACTTT.

The chain combines TRBV27 with TRBJ2-3; 9 positions match TRBD1. The germline CDR1 and CDR2 sequences are MNHEY and SMNVEV (reference sequence). The junction had 6 bases not matched to a gene; V was cut back by 6 bases and J by 2 bases. CDR3 length: 15 amino acids. DNA for the CDR3: TGTGCCAGCAGCCGGACAGGGGCATTCACAGATACGCAGTATTTT. Amino acid sequence: CASSRTGAFTDTQYF.

J is TRBJ1-2 and V is TRBV9; tentatively, D is TRBD1 (5 bases). From germline, CDR1 is SGDLS and CDR2 YYNGEE. CDR3 size: 12 residues. V shed 2 bases and J shed 4 bases, with 6 bases lying between them. The DNA for the CDR3 is TGTGCCAGCAGCGTCGACAGCTATGGCTACACCTTC. Protein sequence: CASSVDSYGYTF. Based on the CDR3 plus reference TRBV9 and TRBJ1-2, the full variable domain is DSGVTQTPKHLITATGQRVTLRCSPRSGDLSVYWYQQSLDQGLQFLIQYYNGEERAKGNILERFSAQQFPDLHSELNLSSLELGDSALYFCASSVDSYGYTFGSGTRLTVV.

This clone was recorded once. The rearrangement joins TRBV24-1 to TRBJ2-5; D ambiguous. CDR3 length equals 13 residues. Germline assignment: CDR1 KGHDR and CDR2 SFDVKD. V gave up 9 bases and J gave up 4 bases, with 14 bases separating them. Here the CDR3 DNA reads TGTGCCACCGGCCGGAAGGGCGTAGAGACCCAGTACTTC. Its protein product is CATGRKGVETQYF.

There are a few counts of this clone. The rearrangement joins TRBV5-6 to TRBJ2-1; 8 nucleotides match TRBD1. The CDR3 is 15 residues long. Germline V gene data show CDR1 as SGHDT and CDR2 as YYEEEE. After removal of 4 bases from V and 2 bases from J, the junction contained 5 bases not matched to a gene. CDR3 in DNA: TGTGCCAGCAGCCCGGACAGGGTTCCCTACAATGAGCAGTTCTTC. Its translation is CASSPDRVPYNEQFF.

The CDR3 protein is CASSEGPGNTIYF. The DNA for the CDR3 is TGTGCCAGCAGTGAGGGGCCCGGAAACACCATATATTTT. This sequence joins TRBV2 and TRBJ1-3; weak D call: TRBD1 (5 bases). This CDR3 contains 13 residues. Germline CDR1 is SNHLY and CDR2 is FYNNEI. Trimming left V 3 bases short and J 4 bases short, with 7 bases between. Full variable domain (outside the CDR3, taken from reference TRBV2 and TRBJ1-3): EPEVTQTPSHQVTQMGQEVILRCVPISNHLYFYWYRQILGQKVEFLVSFYNNEISEKSEIFDDQFSVERPDGSNFTLKIRSTKLEDSAMYFCASSEGPGNTIYFGEGSWLTVV.

This sequence joins TRBV2 and TRBJ2-5; unclear D gene. Germline V gives CDR1 SNHLY, CDR2 FYNNEI. V was trimmed by 6 bases and J by 4 bases, leaving 12 bases between them. This CDR3 has 13 residues. The CDR3 bases are TGTGCCAGCAGCCCTTTATTTGGAGAGACCCAGTACTTC. Amino acid sequence: CASSPLFGETQYF.

V is TRBV30 and J is TRBJ2-1; 9 positions agree with TRBD2. Germline V gene lookup returns CDR1 GTSNPN and CDR2 SVGIG (reference sequence). V lost 1 base and J lost 2; bases outside the gene matches: 0. There are 14 residues in the CDR3. CDR3 sequence (DNA): TGTGCCTGGAGTGGACTAGCGGCCTACAATGAGCAGTTCTTC. Translating gives CAWSGLAAYNEQFF.

This clone was counted once. The CDR3 protein is CASSDRLAGGAEQFF. The CDR3, as DNA: TGTGCCAGCAGTGATCGACTAGCGGGGGGGGCTGAGCAGTTCTTC. V usage is TRBV6-2 or TRBV6-3 and J usage is TRBJ2-1; 14 bases line up with TRBD2. After removal of 5 bases from V and 9 bases from J, the junction contained 6 bases not matched to a gene. This CDR3 is 15 amino acids long. The germline gives CDR1 MNHEY, CDR2 SVGEGT.

The chain is built from TRBV19 and TRBJ2-3, with D possibly TRBD2 on 7 matching bases. The V and J ends lost 5 bases and 5 bases respectively, with 14 bases between them. The CDR3 loop spans 14 amino acids. CDR1 and CDR2 (germline): LNHDA, SQIVND (reference sequence). CDR3 region: CASSASRGGDTQYF. The CDR3 DNA reads as TGTGCCAGTAGTGCAAGTAGGGGGGGAGATACGCAGTATTTT.